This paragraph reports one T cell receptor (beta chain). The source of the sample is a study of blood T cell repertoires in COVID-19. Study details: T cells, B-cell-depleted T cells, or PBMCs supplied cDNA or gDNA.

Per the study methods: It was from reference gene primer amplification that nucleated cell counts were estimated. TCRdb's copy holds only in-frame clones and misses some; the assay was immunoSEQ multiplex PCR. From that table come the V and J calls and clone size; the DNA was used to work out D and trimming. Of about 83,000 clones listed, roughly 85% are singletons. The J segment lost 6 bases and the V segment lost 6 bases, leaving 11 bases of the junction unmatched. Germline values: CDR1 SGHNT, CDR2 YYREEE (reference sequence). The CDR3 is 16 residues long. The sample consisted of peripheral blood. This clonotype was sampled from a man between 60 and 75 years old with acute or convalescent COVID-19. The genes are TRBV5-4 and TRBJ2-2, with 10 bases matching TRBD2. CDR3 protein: CASNHLTSGEPGELFF. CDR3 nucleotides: TGTGCCAGCAACCATTTAACTAGCGGGGAACCCGGGGAGCTGTTTTTT.